This T cell receptor beta chain was recovered during a study of T cells in Graves' hyperthyroidism and ophthalmopathy. Study results and caveats: Classification by a 13 V-J model distinguished ophthalmopathy from stable hyperthyroidism. Also found in blood were most expanded thyroid clonotypes above 0.001.

With respect to this clonotype: What it recognizes is unknown.

The CDR3 runs 18 residues. Trimming removed 1 base at V and 0 bases at J, with 15 bases between. Germline V gene data show CDR1 as MNHEY and CDR2 as SMNVEV (reference sequence). RNA transcripts provided the source from which TCR beta CDR3 regions were amplified. The study used the HTBI primer set for a first-round RT-PCR of the TCR CDR3. One entry per CDR3 protein, called by TCRdb with MiXCR from the multiplex PCR reads. The data contain under 550,000 distinct CDR3 sequences, 15% to 20% of them singletons. The diagnoses drew upon clinical symptoms, serum thyroxine and TRAb, thyroid ultrasound and orbital computed tomography. The PBMCs were taken from approximately 11 ml of fresh peripheral blood.

This TCR derives from a man in his forties or fifties with Graves' ophthalmopathy. The J gene is TRBJ1-4, the V gene TRBV27; D ambiguous. Sequenced input: blood. Written as DNA, the CDR3 is TGTGCCAGCAGTTTATATCCGCAGACGGCAGCAACTAATGAAAAACTGTTTTTT. It yields the protein CASSLYPQTAATNEKLFF.